The clone carrying this T cell receptor beta chain was observed a handful of times. This entry is derived from a study of blood T cell repertoires in COVID-19. Libraries were prepared by immunoSEQ multiplex PCR; TCRdb keeps only in-frame clonotypes and omits some of them. The sample lists fewer than 400,000 clones, 90% seen once, with 2.5% to 3% in the top ten. Trimming took 1 base from V and 6 from J, leaving 12 bases between them. The germline gives CDR1 SGHTA, CDR2 FQGNSA. This CDR3 has 14 residues. The sequence was collected from a woman in her twenties or thirties with COVID-19, enrolled during active disease. Sequencing used peripheral blood. The rearrangement uses TRBV7-2 and TRBJ1-1; no definite D call. CDR3: CASSLVEGSPEAFF. The CDR3 nucleotides read TGTGCCAGCAGCTTAGTGGAGGGCAGTCCTGAAGCTTTCTTT.